A selection of T cell receptor beta chains follows, all from one sample in a study of T cells in localized non-small cell lung cancer. Measured with immunoSEQ multiplex PCR; TCRdb has only the in-frame clones, and not every one. The table lists 30,000 to 40,000 clones, roughly three quarters of them singletons. The starting material was peripheral blood, obtained before any cancer treatment. The source is a male donor older than 55 with stage II squamous cell lung carcinoma. Both conserved end residues are part of each CDR3. The D gene is left open where the match is weak. The listing skips clone size in some rows; elsewhere it reads once, few, many or a size class.

length	J	D	size	V	CDR3	DNA
17	TRBJ1-2	TRBD1	once	TRBV19	CASSIGPRQGITYGYTF	TGTGCCAGTAGTATCGGACCAAGACAGGGGATTACCTATGGCTACACCTTC
13	TRBJ1-1	-	-	TRBV27	CASSFTAAGEAFF	TGTGCCAGCAGTTTTACGGCGGCGGGTGAAGCTTTCTTT
15	TRBJ1-1	TRBD1	-	TRBV11-2	CASNKQGPSDTEAFF	TGTGCCAGCAACAAACAGGGGCCATCGGACACTGAAGCTTTCTTT
13	TRBJ1-4	-	-	TRBV18	CASSPLDNEKLFF	TGTGCCAGCTCACCACTGGATAATGAAAAACTGTTTTTT
13	TRBJ2-3	TRBD1	-	TRBV10-1	CASSEGGKNTQYF	TGCGCCAGCAGCGAAGGGGGCAAGAATACGCAGTATTTT
16	TRBJ2-1	TRBD2	-	TRBV7-2	CASSRSGTSGYNEQFF	TGTGCCAGCAGCCGCTCCGGGACTAGCGGATACAATGAGCAGTTCTTC
13	TRBJ1-5	-	-	TRBV2	CASKEGFNQPQHF	TGTGCCAGCAAGGAGGGTTTCAATCAGCCCCAGCATTTT
13	TRBJ2-7	-	once	TRBV2	CASSPKPNYEQYF	TGTGCCAGCAGCCCCAAGCCCAACTACGAGCAGTACTTC
16	TRBJ2-7	TRBD1	few	TRBV15	CATSTNFGQASYEQYF	TGTGCCACCAGCACTAACTTCGGACAGGCCTCCTACGAGCAGTACTTC
16	TRBJ2-4	TRBD1	-	TRBV11-1	CASSLGQGAGKNIQYF	TGTGCCAGCAGCTTAGGACAGGGGGCCGGCAAAAACATTCAGTACTTC
15	TRBJ2-2	-	-	TRBV27	CASSPTSRRTGELFF	TGTGCCAGCAGTCCGACAAGTCGGAGAACCGGGGAGCTGTTTTTT
16	TRBJ1-2	-	-	TRBV28	CASGTTGEERGYGYTF	TGTGCCAGCGGAACTACAGGAGAGGAGAGGGGCTATGGCTACACCTTC
15	TRBJ1-2	-	-	TRBV5-1	CASSLERAGGHGYTF	TGCGCCAGCAGCTTGGAGCGGGCGGGGGGCCATGGCTACACCTTC
12	TRBJ2-7	-	-	TRBV5-1	CASSGRPYEQYF	TGCGCCAGCTCGGGACGTCCTTACGAGCAGTACTTC
17	TRBJ2-2	TRBD1	-	TRBV29-1	CSVVGSRDRENTGELFF	TGCAGCGTTGTAGGGTCCCGGGACAGGGAGAACACCGGGGAGCTGTTTTTT
15	TRBJ2-1	TRBD2	few	TRBV7-9	CASSSTSVTPREQFF	TGTGCCAGCAGCTCGACTAGCGTGACCCCTCGGGAGCAGTTCTTC
14	TRBJ1-5	TRBD1	few	TRBV5-6	CASSSSGGAEPQHF	TGTGCCAGCAGCTCTTCAGGGGGCGCGGAGCCCCAGCATTTT
14	TRBJ1-1	-	-	TRBV4-1	CASSQEQGGTEAFF	TGCGCCAGCAGCCAAGAACAGGGAGGCACTGAAGCTTTCTTT
15	TRBJ2-5	TRBD1	-	TRBV5-1	CASSLDRGRGETQYF	TGCGCCAGCAGCTTGGACAGGGGGCGCGGGGAGACCCAGTACTTC
16	TRBJ2-3	-	-	TRBV11-2	CASSLQGFRSTDTQYF	TGTGCCAGCAGTTTACAGGGTTTCCGTTCCACAGATACGCAGTATTTT
18	TRBJ2-3	TRBD2	-	TRBV5-1	CASRRGGLAPTSTDTQYF	TGCGCCAGCCGGCGCGGGGGGCTCGCCCCTACTAGCACAGATACGCAGTATTTT
15	TRBJ2-5	-	once	TRBV5-1	CASSLRWQGKETQYF	TGCGCCAGCAGCTTGAGGTGGCAGGGGAAGGAGACCCAGTACTTC